Below, 13 T cell receptor beta chains from the same sample are listed, as sequenced in a study of CD8 T cells in Susac syndrome. It was with random hexamers that 0.5 to 1 ug RNA was reverse transcribed. From the immunoSEQ multiplex PCR reads, TCRdb called clonotypes with MiXCR, one entry per CDR3 protein. The repertoire holds 250,000 to 300,000 distinct CDR3 sequences, about 85% seen once, with 0.11% in the top ten. Sequencing used CD8+ T cells from PBMCs. These receptors came from a human donor with multiple sclerosis.

The chain carries TRBV21-1 and TRBJ2-1; the table assigns TRBD2, which was not confirmed against the DNA. TRBV21-1 is classified as a pseudogene. This CDR3 region has 15 residues. The CDR3 spells CASSTPGLGANEQFF. The CDR3 region has the DNA TGTGCCAGCAGCACACCGGGACTAGGGGCGAATGAGCAGTTCTTC.

The chain has TRBV29-1 and TRBJ2-1, with 10 bases identical to TRBD2. The V segment lost 3 bases and the J segment 4 bases; nucleotides outside the gene matches: 6. CDR1 is SQVTM and CDR2 is ANQGSEA in the germline V gene. CDR3 size: 15 residues. The CDR3: CSVEGRAGGYNEQFF. Here the CDR3 DNA reads TGCAGCGTTGAGGGGAGAGCGGGAGGGTACAATGAGCAGTTCTTC.

The chain recombines TRBV4-1 with TRBJ2-5, with D tentatively TRBD1 (5 bases). The length of the CDR3 is 13 residues. With 3 bases removed from V and 4 bases from J, the gap between germline ends came to 9 bases. The germline V gene encodes CDR1 MGHRA and CDR2 YSYEKL. CDR3 amino acids: CASSHQGIETQYF. The CDR3 coding sequence is TGCGCCAGCAGCCATCAGGGAATAGAGACCCAGTACTTC.

The chain combines TRBV19 with TRBJ2-7; the D call may be TRBD1 or TRBD2 (5 bases each). CDR3 length: 14 amino acids. Germline values: CDR1 LNHDA, CDR2 SQIVND (reference sequence). V was shortened by 5 bases and J by 2 bases, with 13 bases between the two germline ends. The CDR3 reads CASSFRDPTYEQYF. For the CDR3, the DNA is TGTGCCAGTAGTTTCCGGGACCCCACCTACGAGCAGTACTTC.

This rearrangement joins TRBV4-1 to TRBJ1-1, with D perhaps TRBD1 (6 bases). This CDR3 spans 16 amino acids. The ends were cut back, 0 bases at V and 4 bases at J, with 15 bases in the middle. Germline V gene lookup returns CDR1 MGHRA and CDR2 YSYEKL. The CDR3 protein is CASSQDSLEGGTEAFF. CDR3 nucleotides: TGCGCCAGCAGCCAAGATAGTTTGGAAGGGGGCACTGAAGCTTTCTTT.

This chain connects TRBV14 to TRBJ2-7; D may match TRBD1 or TRBD2 (5 bases each). V lost 0 bases and J 2 bases, leaving 11 bases between the germline ends. The germline V gene encodes CDR1 SGHDN and CDR2 FVKESK. This CDR3 is built from 15 residues. DNA of the CDR3: TGTGCCAGCAGCCAAGAAGGAGGCAGGGCCTACGAGCAGTACTTC. Its translation: CASSQEGGRAYEQYF.

J is TRBJ2-7 and V is TRBV4-2; 8 bases match TRBD1. V lost 2 bases to trimming and J lost 2 bases; unmatched junction nucleotides: 2. The V gene's germline CDR1 is LGHNA and CDR2 YNFKEQ. This CDR3 comprises 14 residues. The CDR3 protein is CASSQPGQAYEQYF. CDR3 nucleotide sequence: TGTGCCAGCAGCCAACCGGGACAGGCCTACGAGCAGTACTTC.

This sequence joins TRBV4-2 and TRBJ2-2; 8 positions agree with TRBD1. The CDR3 spans 16 residues. J lost 4 bases, V lost 1 base, and 5 bases had no gene match. Germline-derived CDR1 and CDR2 are LGHNA and YNFKEQ. The CDR3 sequence is CASSQAGQGATGELFF. The CDR3 DNA is TGTGCCAGCAGCCAAGCCGGACAGGGCGCCACCGGGGAGCTGTTTTTT.

The chain joins TRBV20-1 to TRBJ1-4; D is unresolved. V lost 5 bases, J lost 2 bases, and 15 bases lay in between. CDR1 DFQATT and CDR2 SNEGSKA come from the germline V gene (reference sequence). The CDR3 runs to 15 residues. The CDR3, as DNA: TGCAGTGCTGGATGCATATGGACGACTAATGAAAAACTGTTTTTT. Protein: CSAGCIWTTNEKLFF.

The chain is built from TRBV27 and TRBJ2-1, with D unclear. CDR3 length equals 13 residues. CDR1 and CDR2 from the germline V gene are MNHEY and SMNVEV (reference sequence). Trimming took off 2 bases at V and 8 bases at J, with 10 bases between the two ends. The CDR3 nucleotides are TGTGCCAGCAGTTTAGCCCCTTTCCATGAGCAGTTCTTC. It encodes CASSLAPFHEQFF.

The chain uses TRBV13 and TRBJ1-5, with 9 bases identical to TRBD1. Losses at the gene ends were 4 bases for V and 5 bases for J; bases not matched to a gene: 6. Germline assignment: CDR1 PRHDT and CDR2 FYEKMQ (reference sequence). CDR3 length: 15 residues. The CDR3 coding sequence is TGTGCCAGCAGCTGGGGACAGGGAGGTGATCAGCCCCAGCATTTT. It codes for CASSWGQGGDQPQHF.

The rearrangement links TRBV19 to TRBJ2-3; unclear D gene. The V end lost 7 bases, the J end lost 2 bases, and 10 bases lay between the germline ends. The CDR3 is 13 amino acids. Per the germline V gene, CDR1 is LNHDA and CDR2 is SQIVND (reference sequence). The CDR3 DNA reads TGTGCCAGTAACCGGGCCCTCACAGATACGCAGTATTTT. It is translated as CASNRALTDTQYF.

The V and J genes are TRBV2 and TRBJ2-1, with 9 bases aligning to TRBD2. Looked up from germline, CDR1 is SNHLY and CDR2 is FYNNEI. The V gene end was trimmed by 7 bases and the J gene end by 7 bases; junction bases not matched to a gene: 11. This CDR3 spans 15 amino acids. CDR3 in DNA: TGTGCCAGCACCCTGTGGCGGGAGGGCGGGAATGAGCAGTTCTTC. It encodes CASTLWREGGNEQFF.